What follows are 31 T cell receptor beta chains derived from one specimen sequenced in a study of blood T cell repertoires in COVID-19. The table came from immunoSEQ multiplex PCR; TCRdb's copy has only in-frame clones and leaves some out. The sample consists of around 83,000 clones, 70% to 90% of them appearing once. The material sequenced was peripheral blood. The receptors derive from a man in his fifties or sixties with active or convalescent COVID-19.

The chain recombines TRBV2 with TRBJ1-5, with D hard to call. V gave up 5 bases and J gave up 4 bases, with 9 bases separating them. The CDR3 has 13 residues. Per germline, CDR1 SNHLY and CDR2 FYNNEI. This CDR3 reads CASSILRNQPQHF. The CDR3 DNA is TGTGCCAGCAGTATTCTGAGAAATCAGCCCCAGCATTTT. Drawing the rest from reference TRBV2 and TRBJ1-5, the complete variable domain is EPEVTQTPSHQVTQMGQEVILRCVPISNHLYFYWYRQILGQKVEFLVSFYNNEISEKSEIFDDQFSVERPDGSNFTLKIRSTKLEDSAMYFCASSILRNQPQHFGDGTRLSIL.

The chain carries TRBV19 and TRBJ1-4, with unresolved D. V lost 7 bases and J lost 0, with 12 bases in between. CDR3 length: 15 residues. Germline V gene lookup returns CDR1 LNHDA and CDR2 SQIVND (reference sequence). The CDR3 DNA reads as TGTGCCAGTACCAAATCCGCGGCAACTAATGAAAAACTGTTTTTT. It codes for CASTKSAATNEKLFF. The complete variable domain, with remaining parts taken from reference TRBV19 and TRBJ1-4, reads DGGITQSPKYLFRKEGQNVTLSCEQNLNHDAMYWYRQDPGQGLRLIYYSQIVNDFQKGDIAEGYSVSREKKESFPLTVTSAQKNPTAFYLCASTKSAATNEKLFFGSGTQLSVL.

This sequence joins TRBV18 and TRBJ2-5; D remains unclear. Germline assignment: CDR1 KGHSH and CDR2 LQKENI. With 3 bases removed from V and 7 bases from J, the gap between germline ends came to 12 bases. This CDR3 spans 13 amino acids. The CDR3 is CASSPTPHGTQYF. The CDR3 DNA follows: TGTGCCAGCTCACCCACCCCCCACGGGACCCAGTACTTC. The full variable domain, its missing parts supplied by reference TRBV18 and TRBJ2-5, is NAGVMQNPRHLVRRRGQEARLRCSPMKGHSHVYWYRQLPEEGLKFMVYLQKENIIDESGMPKERFSAEFPKEGPSILRIQQVVRGDSAAYFCASSPTPHGTQYFGPGTRLLVL.

The chain joins TRBV6-5 to TRBJ2-7; possible D gene TRBD2, 6 bases. V lost 7 bases to trimming and J lost 4 bases, with 8 bases between them. The CDR3 covers 11 residues. CDR1 MNHEY and CDR2 SVGAGI come from the germline V gene. The CDR3 spells CASTGEYEQYF. In DNA, the CDR3 is TGTGCCAGCACGGGGGAATACGAGCAGTACTTC.

V is TRBV28 and J is TRBJ1-6; D may be TRBD1 (6 bases). This CDR3 region has 16 residues. Per the germline V gene, CDR1 is MDHEN and CDR2 is SYDVKM. Trimming stripped 5 bases from V and 4 bases from J, with 15 bases between. The CDR3 coding sequence is TGTGCCAGCAGTCGGGACACCGTTTATTATAATTCACCCCTCCACTTT. Protein sequence: CASSRDTVYYNSPLHF.

The chain couples TRBV7-2 to TRBJ1-5; possibly TRBD1 for D (5 bases). V dropped 1 base and J dropped 7 bases, with 14 bases sitting between them. The CDR3 length is 15 residues. CDR1 is SGHTA and CDR2 is FQGNSA in the germline V gene. This chain's CDR3 is CASSLDPPGIQPQHF. For the CDR3, the DNA is TGTGCCAGCAGCTTAGATCCCCCAGGGATCCAGCCCCAGCATTTT.

The chain is built from TRBV4-3 and TRBJ2-3; 8 positions match TRBD1. The V segment lost 1 base and the J segment 1 base; nucleotides outside the gene matches: 4. The CDR3 loop spans 16 amino acids. Germline V CDR1 and CDR2: LGHNA, YSLEER. The CDR3 loop is CASSQVSGQGTDTQYF. Written as DNA, the CDR3 is TGCGCCAGCAGCCAAGTATCGGGACAGGGCACAGATACGCAGTATTTT.

The chain recombines TRBV4-2 with TRBJ2-7; 11 nucleotides match TRBD2. The V segment lost 2 bases and the J segment 4 bases; nucleotides outside the gene matches: 10. In germline, CDR1 is LGHNA, CDR2 YNFKEQ. This CDR3 spans 17 amino acids. The CDR3 DNA follows: TGTGCCAGCAGCCAACAACCTGGTAGCGGGGGGGAATACGAGCAGTACTTC. Amino acids: CASSQQPGSGGEYEQYF.

This clone was recorded only once. V usage is TRBV27 and J usage is TRBJ2-7; possibly TRBD1 for D (6 bases). Trimming removed 3 bases at V and 6 bases at J, with 15 bases between. Per the germline V gene, CDR1 is MNHEY and CDR2 is SMNVEV (reference sequence). CDR3 length: 14 residues. The CDR3 spells CASSLGTPHSEQYF. The CDR3 coding sequence is TGTGCCAGCAGTTTGGGGACACCTCACTCCGAGCAGTACTTC.

In this sample, this clone turned up once. The chain carries TRBV28 and TRBJ2-1, with D uncertain. This CDR3 comprises 11 residues. CDR1 is MDHEN, CDR2 SYDVKM, per germline. V gave up 6 bases and J gave up 4 bases, with 4 bases separating them. The CDR3 nucleotides are TGTGCCAGCAGATCATACAATGAGCAGTTCTTC. It encodes CASRSYNEQFF.

The rearrangement links TRBV6-1 to TRBJ2-7, with 11 bases fitting TRBD2. Per the germline V gene, CDR1 is MNHNS and CDR2 is SASEGT. With V trimmed by 1 base and J by 5 bases, 4 bases remained unmatched. This CDR3 has 15 amino acids. The chain's CDR3 is CASSEELAGEDEQYF. The CDR3 DNA is TGTGCCAGCAGTGAAGAACTAGCGGGGGAGGACGAGCAGTACTTC.

V is TRBV28 and J is TRBJ2-7, with TRBD1 as a possible D gene (6 bases). Looked up from germline, CDR1 is MDHEN and CDR2 is SYDVKM. The CDR3 extends over 16 amino acids. The V end was cut by 1 base, the J end by 0 bases, with 13 bases between. This CDR3 is CASSLLGGVPSYEQYF. The CDR3 region has the DNA TGTGCCAGCAGTTTATTAGGGGGAGTTCCCTCCTACGAGCAGTACTTC.

The chain is built from TRBV2 and TRBJ1-1; weak D call: TRBD1 (6 bases). The germline CDR1 and CDR2 sequences are SNHLY and FYNNEI. This CDR3 comprises 16 residues. V gave up 6 bases and J gave up 2 bases, with 19 bases separating them. DNA of the CDR3: TGTGCCAGCAGAGATGATCCGGGACATAGAAACACTGAAGCTTTCTTT. Encoded protein: CASRDDPGHRNTEAFF.

The gene calls are TRBV4-1 and TRBJ2-5; 7 nucleotides agree with TRBD2. After removal of 3 bases from V and 5 bases from J, the junction contained 3 bases not matched to a gene. The germline V gene has CDR1 MGHRA and CDR2 YSYEKL. The CDR3 has 13 amino acids. CDR3 coding DNA: TGCGCCAGCAGCCACGGCGGGAGTGAGACCCAGTACTTC. This sequence encodes CASSHGGSETQYF.

Turning to this clone: Other DNA sequences within the sample encode an identical CDR3. The chain employs TRBV29-1 and TRBJ2-3, with 9 bases matching TRBD1. The junction had 3 bases not matched to a gene; V was cut back by 6 bases and J by 5 bases. The length of the CDR3 is 12 residues. Germline V CDR1 and CDR2: SQVTM, ANQGSEA. CDR3 sequence reads: CSVGQGGDTQYF. The CDR3 DNA reads as TGCAGCGTGGGACAGGGTGGAGATACGCAGTATTTT.

The genes are TRBV11-2 and TRBJ2-7; the D gene is possibly TRBD2 (6 bases). Trimming cost V 4 bases and J 12 bases, with 19 bases left between them. The CDR3 extends over 13 amino acids. Germline V gene sequence: CDR1 SGHAT, CDR2 FQNNGV. The chain's CDR3 is CASSSVTGTHAYF. In nucleotides, the CDR3 is TGTGCCAGCAGCTCTGTTACCGGGACTCACGCGTACTTC.

The chain combines TRBV11-3 with TRBJ2-2; perhaps TRBD1 as D (6 bases). Germline CDR1 is SGHNT and CDR2 is YENEEA. Trimming removed 9 bases from V and 0 bases from J, with 11 bases in between. The CDR3 runs to 14 residues. In DNA form, the CDR3 reads TGTGCCAGTAAGCGGACAGCGAACACCGGGGAGCTGTTTTTT. Amino acid sequence: CASKRTANTGELFF. Complete variable domain (other parts from reference TRBV11-3 and TRBJ2-2): EAGVVQSPRYKIIEKKQPVAFWCNPISGHNTLYWYLQNLGQGPELLIRYENEEAVDDSQLPKDRFSAERLKGVDSTLKIQPAELGDSAVYLCASKRTANTGELFFGEGSRLTVL.

This chain connects TRBV28 to TRBJ2-2; 8 bases align to TRBD1. The CDR3 extends over 18 amino acids. V lost 6 bases and J lost 2; bases outside the gene matches: 14. Germline assignment: CDR1 MDHEN and CDR2 SYDVKM. The CDR3 here is CASSTHHRDRSNTGELFF. The CDR3 DNA reads as TGTGCCAGCAGCACTCATCACCGGGACAGGTCCAACACCGGGGAGCTGTTTTTT.

This clone was recorded only once. The V gene is TRBV27, the J gene TRBJ1-2; D is perhaps TRBD1 (6 bases). The V end lost 2 bases, the J end lost 7 bases, and 14 bases lay between the germline ends. The CDR3 spans 14 residues. Per germline, CDR1 MNHEY and CDR2 SMNVEV (reference sequence). Written as DNA, the CDR3 is TGTGCCAGCAGTTTAACAACAGGGATTGGTGGCTACACCTTC. As protein: CASSLTTGIGGYTF.

The genes are TRBV29-1 and TRBJ1-6; 8 nucleotides align to TRBD1. Germline V gives CDR1 SQVTM, CDR2 ANQGSEA. The junction had 1 base not matched to a gene; V was cut back by 5 bases and J by 7 bases. CDR3 length: 12 residues. Here the CDR3 DNA reads TGCAGCGTTCGACAGGGGAATTCACCCCTCCACTTT. This sequence encodes CSVRQGNSPLHF.

The chain is built from TRBV27 and TRBJ2-5; 11 nucleotides align to TRBD2. Germline V lookup: CDR1 MNHEY, CDR2 SMNVEV (reference sequence). V was clipped by 5 bases and J by 4 bases; unmatched bases: 9. The CDR3 has 16 residues. The CDR3 sequence: CASSVKLAGVGETQYF. The DNA of the CDR3 is TGTGCCAGCAGTGTAAAACTAGCGGGAGTAGGAGAGACCCAGTACTTC.

J is TRBJ2-1 and V is TRBV7-9, with D maybe TRBD2 (6 bases). The V gene's germline CDR1 is SEHNR and CDR2 FQNEAQ (reference sequence). With 5 bases removed from V and 0 bases from J, the gap between germline ends came to 14 bases. The CDR3 consists of 16 residues. CDR3 sequence reads: CASSPPGLSSYNEQFF. The CDR3 DNA is TGTGCCAGCAGCCCCCCGGGACTCAGCTCCTACAATGAGCAGTTCTTC.

The chain couples TRBV30 to TRBJ1-1; no clear D gene. Germline V CDR1 and CDR2: GTSNPN, SVGIG (reference sequence). The CDR3 length is 11 residues. V lost 2 bases, J lost 5 bases, and 6 bases lay in between. The chain's CDR3 is CAWSRRTEAFF. CDR3 DNA: TGTGCCTGGAGTAGGAGGACTGAAGCTTTCTTT.

This clone occurred once. The rearrangement links TRBV7-9 to TRBJ2-5; D possibly corresponds to TRBD1 (6 bases). Germline assignment: CDR1 SEHNR and CDR2 FQNEAQ (reference sequence). CDR3 length equals 14 residues. Trimming shortened V by 2 bases and J by 5 bases, and 12 bases separated the two germline ends. The CDR3 loop is CASSLNRVYETQYF. The CDR3 nucleotides are TGTGCCAGCAGCTTAAACAGGGTCTACGAGACCCAGTACTTC.

The chain recombines TRBV25-1 with TRBJ1-1, with TRBD1 matching over 7 bases. Trimming removed 9 bases from V and 5 bases from J; junction bases left unmatched: 12. The CDR3 spans 14 residues. Looked up from germline, CDR1 is MGHDK and CDR2 is SYGVNS. The CDR3 region has the DNA TGTGCCAGTCGTATAGGGGGCCGAGGGACTGAAGCTTTCTTT. This sequence encodes CASRIGGRGTEAFF.

V is TRBV6-2 or TRBV6-3 and J is TRBJ2-1; D possibly corresponds to TRBD2 (5 bases). Trimming shortened V by 2 bases and J by 4 bases, and 6 bases separated the two germline ends. The CDR3 sequence is 13 residues long. CDR1 MNHEY and CDR2 SVGEGT come from the germline V gene. CDR3 protein: CASSYGEYNEQFF. In DNA form, the CDR3 reads TGTGCCAGCAGTTACGGGGAGTACAATGAGCAGTTCTTC.

V usage is TRBV15 and J usage is TRBJ1-2; a possible D gene is TRBD1 (5 bases). CDR3 length equals 14 residues. V shed 8 bases and J shed 8 bases, with 21 bases lying between them. From germline, CDR1 is LNHNV and CDR2 YYDKDF (reference sequence). CDR3 region: CATQKGGERSGYTF. In DNA form, the CDR3 reads TGTGCCACCCAAAAAGGAGGGGAAAGGAGCGGCTACACCTTC.

The rearrangement links TRBV6-6 to TRBJ2-7, with TRBD1 matching over 7 bases. This CDR3 contains 14 residues. The ends lost 7 bases at V and 5 bases at J; junction bases unmatched: 11. CDR1 is MNHNY, CDR2 SVGAGI, per germline (reference sequence). The CDR3 DNA reads TGTGCCAGCACCCAGTTAGGTCAGGGGGACGAGCAGTACTTC. It encodes CASTQLGQGDEQYF.

The J gene is TRBJ2-1, the V gene TRBV9; TRBD1 matches 9 bases. This CDR3 contains 15 residues. The J segment lost 5 bases and the V segment lost 4 bases, leaving 7 bases of the junction unmatched. Germline assignment: CDR1 SGDLS and CDR2 YYNGEE. The CDR3: CASSIGQGPHNEQFF. As DNA, the CDR3 is TGTGCCAGCAGCATCGGACAGGGGCCTCACAATGAGCAGTTCTTC.

V gene TRBV10-2 combines with J gene TRBJ2-1, with TRBD2 identical over 8 bases. The length of the CDR3 is 15 residues. Trimming at V came to 6 bases and at J to 6 bases, leaving 10 bases not matched to a gene. Germline-derived CDR1 and CDR2 are WSHSY and SAAADI. Here the CDR3 DNA reads TGCGCCAGCAGCGCCACTAGCGGAGGAGTCAATGAGCAGTTCTTC. It is translated as CASSATSGGVNEQFF.

J is TRBJ2-2 and V is TRBV27; 8 bases match TRBD1. The CDR3 consists of 17 residues. The J segment lost 1 base and the V segment lost 3 bases, leaving 7 bases of the junction unmatched. CDR1 and CDR2 (germline): MNHEY, SMNVEV (reference sequence). The CDR3 region is CASSFGAGTGNTGELFF. The CDR3 DNA sequence: TGTGCCAGCAGTTTTGGCGCCGGGACAGGGAACACCGGGGAGCTGTTTTTT.